The 13 T cell receptor beta chains below come from one sample, sequenced in a study of blood T cell repertoires in COVID-19. Method: immunoSEQ multiplex PCR; TCRdb's copy keeps in-frame clones and lacks some. The table shows tens of thousands of clones, with about nine tenths occurring only once. The sample consisted of peripheral blood. The source of these receptors is a man aged 45-65 years with active COVID-19.

The chain uses TRBV5-4 and TRBJ1-2; 10 bases match TRBD1. This CDR3 is 15 amino acids long. Looked up from germline, CDR1 is SGHNT and CDR2 is YYREEE (reference sequence). V was clipped by 3 bases and J by 4 bases; unmatched bases: 6. CDR3 residues: CASSSGQGHSYGYTF. The CDR3 DNA reads TGTGCCAGCAGCTCGGGACAGGGGCATTCCTATGGCTACACCTTC.

This sequence joins TRBV28 and TRBJ2-2; no firm D call. CDR1 and CDR2 (germline): MDHEN, SYDVKM. V lost 5 bases and J 3 bases, leaving 7 bases between the germline ends. This CDR3 spans 13 amino acids. The CDR3 DNA is TGTGCCAGCAGTCTATCGGACACCGGGGAGCTGTTTTTT. The encoded protein is CASSLSDTGELFF. The complete variable domain, with remaining parts taken from reference TRBV28 and TRBJ2-2, reads DVKVTQSSRYLVKRTGEKVFLECVQDMDHENMFWYRQDPGLGLRLIYFSYDVKMKEKGDIPEGYSVSREKKERFSLILESASTNQTSMYLCASSLSDTGELFFGEGSRLTVL.

The chain combines TRBV11-2 with TRBJ2-7, with TRBD1 matching over 10 bases. With 5 bases clipped from V and 5 bases from J, the junction kept 12 bases outside the gene matches. The CDR3 consists of 16 residues. Germline CDR1 SGHAT, CDR2 FQNNGV. The CDR3 DNA sequence: TGTGCCAGCAGCCTAAGTACCGGGACAGGGGTCGACGAGCAGTACTTC. Translating gives CASSLSTGTGVDEQYF.

This CDR3 reads CASRVGGRANQPQHF. Here the CDR3 DNA reads TGTGCCAGTAGAGTCGGGGGACGAGCCAATCAGCCCCAGCATTTT. V and J are TRBV19 and TRBJ1-5; the D gene is possibly TRBD1 (5 bases). Germline CDR1 is LNHDA and CDR2 is SQIVND (reference sequence). V shed 6 bases and J shed 3 bases, with 15 bases lying between them. CDR3 length: 15 amino acids. Full variable domain (rest looked up from reference TRBV19 and TRBJ1-5): DGGITQSPKYLFRKEGQNVTLSCEQNLNHDAMYWYRQDPGQGLRLIYYSQIVNDFQKGDIAEGYSVSREKKESFPLTVTSAQKNPTAFYLCASRVGGRANQPQHFGDGTRLSIL.

The genes are TRBV5-1 and TRBJ2-2; D may be TRBD2 (6 bases). The CDR3 has 16 residues. The V and J ends lost 2 bases and 5 bases respectively, with 16 bases between them. Germline CDR1 reads SGHRS; CDR2 reads YFSETQ. The CDR3 protein is CASSFTARGGTGELFF. CDR3 bases: TGCGCCAGCAGCTTCACGGCACGTGGGGGGACCGGGGAGCTGTTTTTT.

The V and J genes are TRBV29-1 and TRBJ1-1; TRBD1 matches 7 bases. CDR3 size: 14 residues. Per germline, CDR1 SQVTM and CDR2 ANQGSEA. Trimming cost V 6 bases and J 1 base; bases outside gene matches: 8. The chain's CDR3 is CSVYYRGPNTEAFF. The CDR3 DNA follows: TGCAGCGTGTATTACAGGGGACCGAACACTGAAGCTTTCTTT.

The chain couples TRBV27 to TRBJ2-1; tentative D call: TRBD1 (7 bases). The CDR3 has 16 amino acids. The germline V gene has CDR1 MNHEY and CDR2 SMNVEV (reference sequence). V was trimmed by 5 bases and J by 3 bases, leaving 17 bases between them. Here the CDR3 reads CASSRQGGGGYNEQFF. CDR3 in DNA: TGTGCCAGCAGTCGACAGGGAGGCGGTGGCTACAATGAGCAGTTCTTC.

The J gene is TRBJ1-2, the V gene TRBV6-4; D is unresolved. The V end was cut by 3 bases, the J end by 4 bases, with 12 bases between. CDR1 and CDR2 from the germline V gene are MRHNA and SNTAGT. The CDR3 runs to 14 residues. As DNA, the CDR3 is TGTGCCAGCAGTGAAGAGGGCTGGGGCTATGGCTACACCTTC. As protein: CASSEEGWGYGYTF.

This clone was counted once. The chain couples TRBV2 to TRBJ1-5; a possible D gene is TRBD1 (5 bases). V lost 5 bases and J 6 bases, leaving 17 bases between the germline ends. The CDR3 runs to 15 residues. The germline CDR1 and CDR2 sequences are SNHLY and FYNNEI. The CDR3 loop is CASSSESGELQPQHF. In nucleotides, the CDR3 is TGTGCCAGCAGTTCAGAGTCGGGGGAACTTCAGCCCCAGCATTTT.

This clone occurred once. Written as DNA, the CDR3 is TGCAGCGTTGAATACAGCGGGTCAGATACGCAGTATTTT. Translation: CSVEYSGSDTQYF. V is TRBV29-1 and J is TRBJ2-3; maybe TRBD2 (6 bases). Germline loops: CDR1 SQVTM, CDR2 ANQGSEA. The CDR3 extends over 13 amino acids. V was shortened by 2 bases and J by 4 bases, with 10 bases between the two germline ends.

V and J are TRBV5-8 and TRBJ1-1; no firm D call. Germline CDR1 is SGHTS and CDR2 is YDEGEE. The germline V and J ends were trimmed by 5 bases and 2 bases, with 13 bases remaining between them. The CDR3 has 14 residues. DNA for the CDR3: TGTGCCAGCAGTCATCCGGGAGATAACACTGAAGCTTTCTTT. Protein sequence: CASSHPGDNTEAFF. The full variable domain, its missing parts supplied by reference TRBV5-8 and TRBJ1-1, is EAGVTQSPTHLIKTRGQQATLRCSPISGHTSVYWYQQALGLGLQFLLWYDEGEERNRGNFPPRFSGRQFPNYSSELNVNALELEDSALYLCASSHPGDNTEAFFGQGTRLTVV.

This sequence joins TRBV19 and TRBJ2-1; 12 bases are a match to TRBD2. The CDR3 is 16 amino acids. Germline V lookup: CDR1 LNHDA, CDR2 SQIVND (reference sequence). The trim removed 3 bases at V and 3 bases at J, leaving 3 bases unmatched. DNA for the CDR3: TGTGCCAGTAGTATCAGACTAGCGGGAGTCTACAATGAGCAGTTCTTC. Its protein product is CASSIRLAGVYNEQFF.

J is TRBJ2-5 and V is TRBV11-2, with TRBD1 matching 10 bases. Per germline, CDR1 SGHAT and CDR2 FQNNGV. The CDR3 is 14 amino acids. With V trimmed by 5 bases and J by 3 bases, 3 bases remained unmatched. CDR3 loop: CASSLGTGEETQYF. CDR3 coding DNA: TGTGCCAGCAGCCTTGGGACAGGGGAAGAGACCCAGTACTTC.